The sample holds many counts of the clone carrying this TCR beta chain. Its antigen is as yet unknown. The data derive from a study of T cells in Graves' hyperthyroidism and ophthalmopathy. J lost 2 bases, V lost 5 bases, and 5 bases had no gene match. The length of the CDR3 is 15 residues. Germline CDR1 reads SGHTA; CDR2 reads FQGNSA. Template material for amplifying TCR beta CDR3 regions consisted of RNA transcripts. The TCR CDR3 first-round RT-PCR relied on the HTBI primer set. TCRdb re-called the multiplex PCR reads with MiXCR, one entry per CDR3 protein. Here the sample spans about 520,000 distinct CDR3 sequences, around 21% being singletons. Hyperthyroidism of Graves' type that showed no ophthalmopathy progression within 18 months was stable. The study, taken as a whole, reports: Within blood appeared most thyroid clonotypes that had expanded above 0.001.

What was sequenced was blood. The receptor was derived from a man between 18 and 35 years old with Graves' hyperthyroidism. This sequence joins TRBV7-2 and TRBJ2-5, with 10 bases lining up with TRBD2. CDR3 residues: CASSRPLAGQETQYF. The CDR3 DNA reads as TGTGCCAGCAGCCGACCACTAGCGGGGCAAGAGACCCAGTACTTC.